The sequence of this TCR beta chain was determined in a study of shared clonotypes between healthy human individuals. Study summary: CD4 naive and memory got three plates each, CD8 naive two, CD8 memory one.

Donation came from healthy HIV-negative adults that had no recent acute infections or vaccinations. General observations from the study: Researchers sampled blood only, noting tissue repertoires likely differ. Four donors had about 5% of their naive CD4 clonotypes in common.

Sequencing was performed with immunoSEQ multiplex PCR; in TCRdb, only in-frame clones are kept and a portion is missing. The sample carries roughly 300,000 clones, less than 85% recorded once. J was trimmed by 1 base and V by 1 base; bases with no gene match: 5. Germline V gene data show CDR1 as SGHRS and CDR2 as YFSETQ. This CDR3 is built from 16 residues. With respect to this clone: As yet, its antigen is unknown.

The sequencing input was memory CD4+ T cells sorted from blood. Described subset: CD45RA-negative fraction. The TCR originated in a man aged 25-45 years in good health. This chain links TRBV5-1 with TRBJ2-3; TRBD2 agrees at 8 bases. The CDR3 loop reads CASSLHGRGGTDTQYF. In DNA form, the CDR3 reads TGCGCCAGCAGCTTGCACGGGAGGGGGGGCACAGATACGCAGTATTTT.